The clone carrying this T cell receptor (beta chain) was recorded at least ten times. In TCRdb, the 5' RACE reads were re-called with MiXCR into one record per CDR3 protein. The sample records around 70,000 distinct CDR3 sequences, 9.5% to 15% being singletons. This entry is derived from a study of early T cells in non-severe SARS-CoV-2 infection. This CDR3 has 12 amino acids. Trimming took 3 bases from V and 12 from J, leaving 10 bases between them. Germline-derived CDR1 and CDR2 are SGDLS and YYNGEE. Specimen: whole blood. This chain links TRBV9 with TRBJ1-6, with D perhaps TRBD1 (6 bases). The sequence was obtained from an adult who was a healthcare worker with PCR-confirmed SARS-CoV-2 infection or an uninfected control (not recorded which). The CDR3 nucleotides read TGTGCCAGCAGCGCCTTACAGGGACCCCTCCACTTT. Translating gives CASSALQGPLHF.